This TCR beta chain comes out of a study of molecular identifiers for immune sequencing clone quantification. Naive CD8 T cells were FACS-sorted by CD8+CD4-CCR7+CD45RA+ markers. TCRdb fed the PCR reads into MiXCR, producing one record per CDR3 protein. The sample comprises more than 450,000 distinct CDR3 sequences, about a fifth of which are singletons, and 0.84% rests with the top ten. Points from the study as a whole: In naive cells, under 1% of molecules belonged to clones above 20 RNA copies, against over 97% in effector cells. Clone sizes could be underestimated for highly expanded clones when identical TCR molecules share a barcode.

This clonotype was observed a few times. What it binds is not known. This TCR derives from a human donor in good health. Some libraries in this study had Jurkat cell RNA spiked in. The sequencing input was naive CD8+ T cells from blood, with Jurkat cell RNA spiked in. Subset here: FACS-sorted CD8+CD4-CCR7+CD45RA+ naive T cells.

The CDR3 coding sequence is TGCGCCAGCAGCCAAGATCAAATAAGCCAAGAGACCCAGTACTTC. Translation: CASSQDQISQETQYF. V usage is TRBV4-3 and J usage is TRBJ2-5; D not resolved. This CDR3 contains 15 residues. V lost 0 bases and J lost 1, with 9 bases in between. Germline lookup yields CDR1 LGHNA and CDR2 YSLEER.